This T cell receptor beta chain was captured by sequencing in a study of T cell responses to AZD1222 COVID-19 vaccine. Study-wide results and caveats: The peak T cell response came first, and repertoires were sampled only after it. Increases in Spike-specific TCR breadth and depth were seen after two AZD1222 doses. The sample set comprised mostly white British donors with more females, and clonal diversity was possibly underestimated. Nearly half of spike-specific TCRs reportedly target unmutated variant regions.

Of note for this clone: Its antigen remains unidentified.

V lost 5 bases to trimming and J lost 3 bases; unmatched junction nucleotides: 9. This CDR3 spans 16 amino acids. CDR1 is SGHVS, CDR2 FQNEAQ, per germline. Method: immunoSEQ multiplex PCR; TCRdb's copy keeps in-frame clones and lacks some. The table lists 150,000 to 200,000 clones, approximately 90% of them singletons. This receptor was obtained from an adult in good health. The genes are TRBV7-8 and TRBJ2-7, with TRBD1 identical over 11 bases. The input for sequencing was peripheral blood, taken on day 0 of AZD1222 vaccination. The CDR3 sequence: CASSLNLGQGVYEQYF. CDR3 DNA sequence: TGTGCCAGCAGCCTAAATCTGGGACAGGGGGTCTACGAGCAGTACTTC.